These 28 T cell receptor beta chains were sequenced from one sample in a study of STAT5B mutations in CD4+ large granular lymphocyte leukemia. The table came from immunoSEQ multiplex PCR; TCRdb's copy has only in-frame clones and leaves some out. The profile shows about 21,000 clones, around three quarters of them singletons. The sequencing sample was made of CD4+ T cells from blood buffy coats. Receptor source: a human donor in good health.

The rearrangement links TRBV5-1 to TRBJ2-3, with D tentatively TRBD1 (6 bases). The CDR3 sequence is 16 residues long. The V gene lost 2 bases and the J gene lost 0 bases, with 13 bases spanning the gap. The germline V gene encodes CDR1 SGHRS and CDR2 YFSETQ. The CDR3 DNA reads TGCGCCAGCAGCTTTCAGGGGTCCACTAGCACAGATACGCAGTATTTT. Amino acid sequence: CASSFQGSTSTDTQYF.

V gene TRBV10-3 combines with J gene TRBJ2-1, with 7 bases aligning to TRBD2. Trimming cost V 0 bases and J 10 bases; bases outside gene matches: 9. The CDR3 spans 15 residues. Germline assignment: CDR1 ENHRY and CDR2 SYGVKD. The CDR3 coding sequence is TGTGCCATCAGTGAGTCGAACGGGAGGTCGGAGGAGCAGTTCTTC. The encoded protein is CAISESNGRSEEQFF.

This clone showed up just a few times. V is TRBV11-1 and J is TRBJ2-2; 7 nucleotides match TRBD2. J lost 1 base, V lost 5 bases, and 10 bases had no gene match. The germline gives CDR1 SGHAT, CDR2 FQDESV (reference sequence). The CDR3 extends over 17 amino acids. The CDR3 reads CASSTYTLAVNTGELFF. The CDR3 nucleotides are TGTGCCAGCAGCACCTACACTCTAGCGGTGAACACCGGGGAGCTGTTTTTT.

This chain links TRBV7-8 with TRBJ2-5; TRBD2 matches at 12 bases. CDR3 length: 16 amino acids. The ends lost 5 bases at V and 7 bases at J; junction bases unmatched: 11. Germline V gene sequence: CDR1 SGHVS, CDR2 FQNEAQ. The CDR3 DNA sequence: TGTGCCAGCAGCCAGGCCCTAGCGGGAGGGCCGGGGACCCAGTACTTC. Amino acid sequence: CASSQALAGGPGTQYF.

The gene calls are TRBV18 and TRBJ2-6; D call uncertain. In germline, CDR1 is KGHSH, CDR2 LQKENI. There are 15 residues in the CDR3. The ends were cut back, 2 bases at V and 3 bases at J, with 8 bases in the middle. CDR3 nucleotides: TGTGCCAGCTCACCATCCCTGGGTGGGGCCAACGTCCTGACTTTC. Its translation: CASSPSLGGANVLTF.

This rearrangement joins TRBV6-6 to TRBJ1-3, with TRBD1 identical over 10 bases. V lost 6 bases, J lost 6 bases, and 5 bases stayed unmatched. The CDR3 loop spans 14 amino acids. The V gene's germline CDR1 is MNHNY and CDR2 SVGAGI (reference sequence). CDR3 sequence reads: CASRTGGAENTIYF. The DNA for the CDR3 is TGTGCCAGCAGGACAGGGGGCGCGGAAAACACCATATATTTT.

CDR3 coding DNA: TGTGCCAGCAGCTTGGGGGCGGGAGCCGTGAACACCGGGGAGCTGTTTTTT. Amino acid sequence: CASSLGAGAVNTGELFF. The chain combines TRBV5-4 with TRBJ2-2; 7 nucleotides align to TRBD2. The CDR3 sequence is 17 residues long. Germline values: CDR1 SGHNT, CDR2 YYREEE (reference sequence). V lost 0 bases, J lost 1 base, and 6 bases stayed unmatched.

The rearrangement uses TRBV5-1 and TRBJ2-1; D might be TRBD2 (5 bases). Germline CDR1 reads SGHRS; CDR2 reads YFSETQ. The CDR3 runs 15 residues. V lost 4 bases and J 4 bases, leaving 15 bases between the germline ends. The CDR3 sequence: CASSGEPGNYNEQFF. The CDR3, as DNA: TGCGCCAGCAGCGGGGAACCCGGGAATTACAATGAGCAGTTCTTC. The whole variable domain, remainder taken from reference TRBV5-1 and TRBJ2-1, is KAGVTQTPRYLIKTRGQQVTLSCSPISGHRSVSWYQQTPGQGLQFLFEYFSETQRNKGNFPGRFSGRQFSNSRSEMNVSTLELGDSALYLCASSGEPGNYNEQFFGPGTRLTVL.

This chain connects TRBV18 to TRBJ2-2, with D perhaps TRBD2 (6 bases). CDR1 and CDR2 from the germline V gene are KGHSH and LQKENI. The CDR3 loop spans 14 amino acids. Trimming pared 9 bases from V and 6 bases from J, leaving 17 bases between. DNA for the CDR3: TGTGCCAGTCGATCCGGGACTTCATCCGGGGAGCTGTTTTTT. Residues: CASRSGTSSGELFF.

This clone was observed a handful of times. In DNA, the CDR3 is TGCGCCAGCATTAGACAGGGAATCTCTGGGGCCAACGTCCTGACTTTC. Translating it yields CASIRQGISGANVLTF. V is TRBV23-1 and J is TRBJ2-6; TRBD1 matches 7 bases. TRBV23-1 is an open reading frame whose function is uncertain. After removal of 7 bases from V and 0 bases from J, the junction contained 6 bases not matched to a gene. This CDR3 region has 16 residues.

The rearrangement joins TRBV20-1 to TRBJ2-5; D unclear. Germline loops: CDR1 DFQATT, CDR2 SNEGSKA (reference sequence). Trimming left V 3 bases short and J 5 bases short, with 7 bases between. The length of the CDR3 is 11 residues. The CDR3 bases are TGCAGTGCTAGCAATATGGAGACCCAGTACTTC. Amino acids: CSASNMETQYF.

This chain connects TRBV6-5 to TRBJ1-1; TRBD1 is a possible D gene (5 bases). Germline V gene data show CDR1 as MNHEY and CDR2 as SVGAGI. V lost 0 bases to trimming and J lost 3 bases, with 8 bases between them. The CDR3 extends over 14 amino acids. The DNA for the CDR3 is TGTGCCAGCAGTTACTCGCAGGGTTACACTGAAGCTTTCTTT. Encoded protein: CASSYSQGYTEAFF.

This clone is a singleton in its sample. The chain couples TRBV7-9 to TRBJ2-5; D uncertain. The CDR3 totals 16 residues. The germline V and J ends were trimmed by 5 bases and 0 bases, with 16 bases remaining between them. Germline lookup yields CDR1 SEHNR and CDR2 FQNEAQ (reference sequence). This CDR3 reads CASSLLPPQYQETQYF. The CDR3 DNA reads TGTGCCAGCAGCCTTTTACCCCCCCAGTACCAAGAGACCCAGTACTTC.

The chain joins TRBV28 to TRBJ1-2; D not resolved. This CDR3 spans 13 amino acids. The V gene's germline CDR1 is MDHEN and CDR2 SYDVKM. Trimming cost V 3 bases and J 8 bases, with 13 bases left between them. The chain's CDR3 is CASSLTTQRGYTF. CDR3 nucleotides: TGTGCCAGCAGTTTGACAACTCAAAGAGGCTACACCTTC.

This rearrangement joins TRBV11-3 to TRBJ2-1; 11 bases agree with TRBD2. Trimming at V came to 2 bases and at J to 10 bases, leaving 4 bases not matched to a gene. The CDR3 spans 14 residues. CDR1 SGHNT and CDR2 YENEEA come from the germline V gene. CDR3 region: CASSLLAGGLEQFF. The CDR3 DNA follows: TGTGCCAGCAGCTTACTAGCGGGAGGATTGGAGCAGTTCTTC. The variable domain in full, completed from reference TRBV11-3 and TRBJ2-1, reads EAGVVQSPRYKIIEKKQPVAFWCNPISGHNTLYWYLQNLGQGPELLIRYENEEAVDDSQLPKDRFSAERLKGVDSTLKIQPAELGDSAVYLCASSLLAGGLEQFFGPGTRLTVL.

The chain employs TRBV11-3 and TRBJ1-4, with no clear D. The CDR3 is 13 residues long. Germline values: CDR1 SGHNT, CDR2 YENEEA. Trimming removed 0 bases from V and 8 bases from J, with 7 bases in between. DNA of the CDR3: TGTGCCAGCAGCTTAGAGGAAGGGGAAAAACTGTTTTTT. Translated, it gives CASSLEEGEKLFF.

This sequence joins TRBV29-1 and TRBJ2-2; D possibly corresponds to TRBD1 (6 bases). CDR1 is SQVTM, CDR2 ANQGSEA, per germline. Trimming stripped 4 bases from V and 5 bases from J, with 11 bases between. The CDR3 contains 13 residues. CDR3 coding DNA: TGCAGCGTTGGTAGTCAGGGGACCGGGGAGCTGTTTTTT. It is translated as CSVGSQGTGELFF.

The V call is TRBV5-6, the J call TRBJ1-5, with unresolved D. CDR1 and CDR2 (germline): SGHDT, YYEEEE. This CDR3 is built from 14 residues. The germline V and J ends were trimmed by 1 base and 3 bases, with 8 bases remaining between them. The CDR3 DNA is TGTGCCAGCAGCTTGCCGGGAATCAATCAGCCCCAGCATTTT. Protein sequence: CASSLPGINQPQHF.

J is TRBJ1-2 and V is TRBV7-9, with D possibly being TRBD1 (5 bases). The V end lost 5 bases, the J end lost 6 bases, and 19 bases lay between the germline ends. Germline CDR1 reads SEHNR; CDR2 reads FQNEAQ (reference sequence). The CDR3 has 15 amino acids. The CDR3 here is CASSNIRGAKDGYTF. The DNA for the CDR3 is TGTGCCAGCAGCAATATCCGCGGGGCGAAGGATGGCTACACCTTC. Full variable domain (missing parts from reference TRBV7-9 and TRBJ1-2): DTGVSQNPRHKITKRGQNVTFRCDPISEHNRLYWYRQTLGQGPEFLTYFQNEAQLEKSRLLSDRFSAERPKGSFSTLEIQRTEQGDSAMYLCASSNIRGAKDGYTFGSGTRLTVV.

V is TRBV5-5 and J is TRBJ1-2, with D tentatively TRBD1 (6 bases). CDR3 length: 15 amino acids. Trimming took 0 bases from V and 5 from J, leaving 14 bases between them. CDR1 is SGHKS, CDR2 YYEKEE, per germline (reference sequence). The CDR3 protein is CASSLAAPGEYGYTF. CDR3 in DNA: TGTGCCAGCAGCTTGGCCGCCCCAGGGGAATATGGCTACACCTTC.

J is TRBJ2-2 and V is TRBV27; D gene uncertain. Trimming stripped 1 base from V and 0 bases from J, with 6 bases between. This CDR3 has 15 amino acids. CDR1 and CDR2 from the germline V gene are MNHEY and SMNVEV (reference sequence). The chain's CDR3 is CASSLWPSNTGELFF. The CDR3 bases are TGTGCCAGCAGTTTATGGCCGTCGAACACCGGGGAGCTGTTTTTT.

V usage is TRBV19 and J usage is TRBJ2-2; 11 bases agree with TRBD2. Germline V gene data show CDR1 as LNHDA and CDR2 as SQIVND (reference sequence). CDR3 size: 16 residues. V gave up 6 bases and J gave up 4 bases; unmatched junction bases: 7. In nucleotides, the CDR3 is TGTGCCAGTAGCACCGGACTAGCGGGTCCCACCGGGGAGCTGTTTTTT. It is translated as CASSTGLAGPTGELFF. The variable domain in full, completed from reference TRBV19 and TRBJ2-2, reads DGGITQSPKYLFRKEGQNVTLSCEQNLNHDAMYWYRQDPGQGLRLIYYSQIVNDFQKGDIAEGYSVSREKKESFPLTVTSAQKNPTAFYLCASSTGLAGPTGELFFGEGSRLTVL.

The chain combines TRBV5-4 with TRBJ2-5; D uncertain. Trimming took off 4 bases at V and 7 bases at J, with 14 bases between the two ends. Germline values: CDR1 SGHNT, CDR2 YYREEE (reference sequence). CDR3 size: 13 residues. The CDR3 loop reads CASSPMGWGTQYF. CDR3 in DNA: TGTGCCAGCAGCCCCATGGGTTGGGGGACCCAGTACTTC.

In its sample, this clone was seen a few times. The genes are TRBV7-6 and TRBJ1-1; no firm D call. The germline gives CDR1 SGHVS, CDR2 FNYEAQ. The V end was cut by 7 bases, the J end by 6 bases, with 18 bases between. The CDR3 runs 14 residues. CDR3 sequence (DNA): TGTGCCAGCACCCAAGATAGTAGCCGGGCTGAAGCTTTCTTT. This sequence encodes CASTQDSSRAEAFF.

This chain links TRBV7-9 with TRBJ2-7; possibly TRBD1 for D (7 bases). Trimming shortened V by 4 bases and J by 4 bases, and 20 bases separated the two germline ends. The CDR3 has 16 amino acids. CDR1 SEHNR and CDR2 FQNEAQ come from the germline V gene (reference sequence). CDR3 sequence: CASSSHRGTAIYEQYF. The CDR3 nucleotides are TGTGCCAGCAGCTCCCACCGCGGGACAGCTATTTACGAGCAGTACTTC.

This clone was observed a handful of times. The V call is TRBV5-4, the J call TRBJ1-1; maybe TRBD1 (5 bases). Between the trimmed V and J ends, which lost 2 bases and 4 bases, there was a span of 9 bases. CDR3 size: 13 residues. Germline-derived CDR1 and CDR2 are SGHNT and YYREEE (reference sequence). The CDR3, as DNA: TGTGCCAGCAGCTTCAGGGATAGCACTGAAGCTTTCTTT. Amino acids: CASSFRDSTEAFF.

The chain employs TRBV5-6 and TRBJ2-5, with TRBD1 matching 10 bases. Trimming removed 6 bases from V and 5 bases from J; junction bases left unmatched: 10. Germline V gives CDR1 SGHDT, CDR2 YYEEEE. There are 15 residues in the CDR3. This chain's CDR3 is CASTGTGEFWETQYF. The DNA of the CDR3 is TGTGCCAGCACCGGGACAGGGGAATTTTGGGAGACCCAGTACTTC.

The chain employs TRBV6-6 and TRBJ2-3, with 8 bases lining up with TRBD1. Germline V gene sequence: CDR1 MNHNY, CDR2 SVGAGI (reference sequence). There are 16 residues in the CDR3. V shed 3 bases and J 2 bases; nucleotides not matched to a gene: 7. The CDR3 protein is CASSYQGAGPTDTQYF. CDR3 in DNA: TGTGCCAGCAGTTATCAGGGGGCAGGGCCCACAGATACGCAGTATTTT.